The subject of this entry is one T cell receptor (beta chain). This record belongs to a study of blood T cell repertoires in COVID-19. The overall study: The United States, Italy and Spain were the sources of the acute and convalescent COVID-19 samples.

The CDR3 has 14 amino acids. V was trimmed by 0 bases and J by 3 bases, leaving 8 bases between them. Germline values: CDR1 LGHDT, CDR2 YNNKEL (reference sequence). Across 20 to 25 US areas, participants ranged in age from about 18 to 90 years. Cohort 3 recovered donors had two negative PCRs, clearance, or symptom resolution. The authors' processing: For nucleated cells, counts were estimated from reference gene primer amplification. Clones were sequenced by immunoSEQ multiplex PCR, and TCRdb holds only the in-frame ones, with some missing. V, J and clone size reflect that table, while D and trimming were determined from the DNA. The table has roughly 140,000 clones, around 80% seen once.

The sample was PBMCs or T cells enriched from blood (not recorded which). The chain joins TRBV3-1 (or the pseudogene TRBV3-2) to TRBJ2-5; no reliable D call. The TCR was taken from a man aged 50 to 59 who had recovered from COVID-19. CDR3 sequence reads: CASSQDFRKETQYF. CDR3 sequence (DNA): TGTGCCAGCAGCCAAGATTTCAGAAAAGAGACCCAGTACTTC.